This T cell receptor (beta chain) was sequenced in a study of identifying expanded T cells in peripheral blood. Study results and limitations: Differentially abundant clones: 1 to 1.5 between replicates, 16.4 at two to three weeks, approximately 18 at four. Across healthy donors, higher total template counts meant significantly greater approximately two-week count variance.

On this clone: What it recognizes is unknown.

No infections or other immune events were documented during collection. The V segment lost 7 bases and the J segment 4 bases; nucleotides outside the gene matches: 10. Germline lookup yields CDR1 ENHRY and CDR2 SYGVKD. This CDR3 contains 14 residues. Profiled with immunoSEQ multiplex PCR; TCRdb holds only in-frame clones, not every one. This sample carries about 89,000 clones, around 87% of them seen once, and the ten largest clones take 4.5% to 7%. The rearrangement uses TRBV10-3 and TRBJ2-7; TRBD1 agrees at 7 bases. The receptor was derived from a person aged 18-70 years in good health. Material for sequencing was blood. The CDR3 DNA reads TGTGCCATCAAGGGAACAGGGGACCTTTACGAGCAGTACTTC. It translates to CAIKGTGDLYEQYF.